The sequence of this T cell receptor beta chain was determined in a study of OX40 agonist ivuxolimab in advanced cancers. Study details: Enrolled patients in dose escalation had cancers that were hepatocellular carcinoma, melanoma, renal cell or head and neck cancer. Three patients responded partially, comprising one with hepatocellular carcinoma and two with cutaneous melanoma. General study results and limits: Those patients achieving a partial response at 0.1-3.0 mg/kg showed among the lowest clonal expansion. Averaging showed that CD8+ T cells had more expanded clones than CD4+ did.

Libraries were prepared by immunoSEQ multiplex PCR; TCRdb keeps only in-frame clonotypes and omits some of them. The table lists 70,000 or so clones, about 90% of them singletons. Concerning this clone: Its antigen is not known.

The CDR3 contains 12 residues. Germline CDR1 SGHAT, CDR2 FQNNGV. V was pared by 5 bases and J by 6 bases, with 3 bases of the junction left unmatched. The clonotype comes from an adult with an advanced solid tumor such as melanoma, head and neck, liver or kidney cancer. The chain has TRBV11-2 and TRBJ2-7, with 8 bases lining up with TRBD1. The source material was CD4+ or CD8+ T cells sorted from blood, sampled in a trial of the OX40 agonist ivuxolimab. The CDR3 region is CASSRDRGEQYF. The CDR3 DNA is TGTGCCAGCAGCCGAGACAGGGGCGAGCAGTACTTC.